This T cell receptor beta chain was captured in a study of OX40 agonist ivuxolimab in advanced cancers. Assay used: immunoSEQ multiplex PCR; TCRdb lists only in-frame clones, some missing. The sample consists of 75,000 to 80,000 clones, over 80% of them appearing once. This clone was counted between two and nine times. The V end was cut by 6 bases, the J end by 0 bases, with 8 bases between. The CDR3 contains 13 residues. The germline V gene encodes CDR1 SGHAT and CDR2 FQNNGV. This receptor was identified in an adult with an advanced solid tumor such as melanoma, head and neck, liver or kidney cancer. This chain connects TRBV11-2 to TRBJ2-5; the D gene is possibly TRBD1 (6 bases). The sequences come from CD4+ or CD8+ T cells sorted from blood, collected in a trial of the OX40 agonist ivuxolimab. The CDR3 loop reads CASSRDNQETQYF. CDR3 nucleotide sequence: TGTGCCAGCAGTCGGGACAACCAAGAGACCCAGTACTTC.